This TCR beta chain was observed in a study of control samples from healthy donors and cancer patients. Profiling relied on immunoSEQ multiplex PCR, and the TCRdb table lists in-frame clones only, not all of them. The sample shows 150,000 or so clones, just over 90% of them seen only once. The CDR3 loop spans 14 amino acids. The germline gives CDR1 ENHRY, CDR2 SYGVKD. J gave up 2 bases and V 5 bases, and 4 bases lay outside the gene matches. This sequence originates from a woman aged 60-70 years in good health. Sequencing was done on a sample of blood. The chain uses TRBV10-3 and TRBJ1-1, with 8 nucleotides matching TRBD1. The CDR3 loop reads CAISPDRVNTEAFF. The CDR3 DNA reads as TGTGCCATCAGTCCGGACAGGGTAAACACTGAAGCTTTCTTT.